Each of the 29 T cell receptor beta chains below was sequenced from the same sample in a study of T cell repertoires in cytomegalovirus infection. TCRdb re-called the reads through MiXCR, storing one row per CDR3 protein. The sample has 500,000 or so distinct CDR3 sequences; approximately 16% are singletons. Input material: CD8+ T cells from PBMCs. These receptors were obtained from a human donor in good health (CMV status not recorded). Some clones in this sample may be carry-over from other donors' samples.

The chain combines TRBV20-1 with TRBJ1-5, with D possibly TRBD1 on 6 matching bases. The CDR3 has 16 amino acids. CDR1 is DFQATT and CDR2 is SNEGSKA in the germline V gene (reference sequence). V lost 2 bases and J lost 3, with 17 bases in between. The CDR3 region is CSARSTQGISNQPQHF. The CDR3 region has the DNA TGCAGTGCTAGATCCACCCAGGGGATCTCCAATCAGCCCCAGCATTTT.

As DNA, the CDR3 is TGTGCCAGCAGCCGGGTATCTCACACCGGGGAGCTGTTTTTT. Its protein product is CASSRVSHTGELFF. The V and J genes are TRBV14 and TRBJ2-2; D is uncertain. The CDR3 loop spans 14 amino acids. The V and J ends lost 4 bases and 3 bases respectively, with 9 bases between them. Germline-derived CDR1 and CDR2 are SGHDN and FVKESK.

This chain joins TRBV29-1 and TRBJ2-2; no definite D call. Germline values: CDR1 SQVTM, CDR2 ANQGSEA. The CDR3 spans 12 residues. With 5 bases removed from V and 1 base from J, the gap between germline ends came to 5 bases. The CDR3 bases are TGCAGCGTTTGGGGGAACACCGGGGAGCTGTTTTTT. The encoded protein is CSVWGNTGELFF.

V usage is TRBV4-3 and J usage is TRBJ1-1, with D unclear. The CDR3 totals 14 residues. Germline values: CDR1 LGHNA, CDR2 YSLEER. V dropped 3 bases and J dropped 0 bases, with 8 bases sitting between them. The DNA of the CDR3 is TGCGCCAGCAGCCAGGTAAACATGAACACTGAAGCTTTCTTT. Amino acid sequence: CASSQVNMNTEAFF.

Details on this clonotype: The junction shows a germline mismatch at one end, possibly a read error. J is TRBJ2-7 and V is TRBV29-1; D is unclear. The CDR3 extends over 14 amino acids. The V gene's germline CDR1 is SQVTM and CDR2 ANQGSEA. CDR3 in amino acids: CSVEDEVHSYVQYF. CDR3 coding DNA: TGCAGCGTTGAAGATGAAGTTCACTCCTACGTGCAGTACTTC.

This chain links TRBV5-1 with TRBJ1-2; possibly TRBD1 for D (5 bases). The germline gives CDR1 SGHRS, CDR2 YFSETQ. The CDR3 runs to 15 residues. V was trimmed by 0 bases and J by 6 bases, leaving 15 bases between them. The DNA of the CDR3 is TGCGCCAGCAGCTTGGAGCAGGGAAGCGTAGATGGCTACACCTTC. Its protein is CASSLEQGSVDGYTF. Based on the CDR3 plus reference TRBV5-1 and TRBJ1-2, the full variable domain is KAGVTQTPRYLIKTRGQQVTLSCSPISGHRSVSWYQQTPGQGLQFLFEYFSETQRNKGNFPGRFSGRQFSNSRSEMNVSTLELGDSALYLCASSLEQGSVDGYTFGSGTRLTVV.

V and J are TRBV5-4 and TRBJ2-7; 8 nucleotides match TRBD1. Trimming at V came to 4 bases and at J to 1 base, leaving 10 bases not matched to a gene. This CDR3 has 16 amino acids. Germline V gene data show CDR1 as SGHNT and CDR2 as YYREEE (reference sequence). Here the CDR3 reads CASSGTAGTGSYEQYF. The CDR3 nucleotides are TGTGCCAGCAGCGGAACAGCCGGGACAGGATCCTACGAGCAGTACTTC.

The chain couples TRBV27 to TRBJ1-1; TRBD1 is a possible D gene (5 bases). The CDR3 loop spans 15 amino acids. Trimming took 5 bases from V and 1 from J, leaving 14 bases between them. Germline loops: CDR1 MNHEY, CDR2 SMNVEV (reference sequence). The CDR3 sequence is CASSPRTLPNTEAFF. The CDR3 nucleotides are TGTGCCAGCAGTCCCCGGACACTCCCGAACACTGAAGCTTTCTTT.

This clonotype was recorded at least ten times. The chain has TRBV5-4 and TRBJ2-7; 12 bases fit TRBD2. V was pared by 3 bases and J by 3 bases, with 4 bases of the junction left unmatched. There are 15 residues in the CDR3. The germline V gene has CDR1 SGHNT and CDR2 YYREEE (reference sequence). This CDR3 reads CASSSLTSGSYEQYF. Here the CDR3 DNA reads TGTGCCAGCAGCTCCTTGACTAGCGGGAGCTACGAGCAGTACTTC.

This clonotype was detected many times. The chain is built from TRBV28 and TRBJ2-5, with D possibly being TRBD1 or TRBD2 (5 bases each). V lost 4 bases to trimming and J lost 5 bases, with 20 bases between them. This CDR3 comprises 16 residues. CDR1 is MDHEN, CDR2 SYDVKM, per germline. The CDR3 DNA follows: TGTGCCAGCAGTTCGTTGGCCGGGACCCCGGAGGAGACCCAGTACTTC. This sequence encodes CASSSLAGTPEETQYF.

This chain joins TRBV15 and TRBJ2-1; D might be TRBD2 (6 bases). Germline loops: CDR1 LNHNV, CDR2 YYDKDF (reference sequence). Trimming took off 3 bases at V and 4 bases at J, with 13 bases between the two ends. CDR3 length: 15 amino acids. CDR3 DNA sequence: TGTGCCACCAGCAGCGCTCGGGGGTTTTACAATGAGCAGTTCTTC. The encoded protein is CATSSARGFYNEQFF.

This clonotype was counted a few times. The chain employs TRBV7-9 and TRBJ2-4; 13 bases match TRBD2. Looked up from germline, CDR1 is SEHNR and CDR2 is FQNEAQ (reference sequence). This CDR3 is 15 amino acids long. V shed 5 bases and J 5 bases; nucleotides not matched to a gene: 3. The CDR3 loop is CASSGLAGVQNIQYF. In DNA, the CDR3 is TGTGCCAGCAGCGGACTAGCGGGGGTCCAAAACATTCAGTACTTC.

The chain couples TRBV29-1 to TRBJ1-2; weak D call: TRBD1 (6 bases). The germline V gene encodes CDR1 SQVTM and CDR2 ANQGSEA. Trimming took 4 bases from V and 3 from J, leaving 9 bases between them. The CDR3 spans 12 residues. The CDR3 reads CSVGGPYYGYTF. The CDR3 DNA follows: TGCAGCGTTGGGGGGCCTTACTATGGCTACACCTTC.

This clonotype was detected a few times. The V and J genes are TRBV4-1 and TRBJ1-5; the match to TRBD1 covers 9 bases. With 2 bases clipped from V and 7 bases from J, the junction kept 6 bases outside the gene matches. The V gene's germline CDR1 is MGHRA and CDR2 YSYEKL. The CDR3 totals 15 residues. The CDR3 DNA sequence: TGCGCCAGCAGCCAACGACAGGGGGTCGAACAGCCCCAGCATTTT. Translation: CASSQRQGVEQPQHF.

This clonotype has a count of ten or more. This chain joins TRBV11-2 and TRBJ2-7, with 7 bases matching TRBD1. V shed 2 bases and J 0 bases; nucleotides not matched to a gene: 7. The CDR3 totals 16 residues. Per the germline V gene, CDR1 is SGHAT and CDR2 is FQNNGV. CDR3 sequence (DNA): TGTGCCAGCAGCTTAAACCTGAGGGGGCCCTCCTACGAGCAGTACTTC. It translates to CASSLNLRGPSYEQYF. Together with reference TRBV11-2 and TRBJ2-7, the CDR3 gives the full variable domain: EAGVAQSPRYKIIEKRQSVAFWCNPISGHATLYWYQQILGQGPKLLIQFQNNGVVDDSQLPKDRFSAERLKGVDSTLKIQPAKLEDSAVYLCASSLNLRGPSYEQYFGPGTRLTVT.

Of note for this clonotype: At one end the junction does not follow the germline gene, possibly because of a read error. The CDR3 region is CASSQGGRREQFF. The CDR3 nucleotides read TGTGCCAGCAGTCAAGGGGGGAGGCGTGAGCAGTTCTTC. This chain links TRBV4-2 with TRBJ2-1; the D call may be TRBD1 or TRBD2 (6 bases each). The germline CDR1 and CDR2 sequences are LGHNA and YNFKEQ. The CDR3 sequence is 13 residues long.

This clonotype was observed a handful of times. The CDR3 loop is CASSPGELNTGELFF. CDR3 nucleotides: TGCGCCAGCAGTCCTGGGGAGTTGAACACCGGGGAGCTGTTTTTT. The V gene is TRBV4-1, the J gene TRBJ2-2; possible D gene TRBD2, 5 bases. The CDR3 totals 15 residues. Trimming removed 6 bases at V and 1 base at J, with 12 bases between. CDR1 and CDR2 (germline): MGHRA, YSYEKL.

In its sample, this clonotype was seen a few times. DNA of the CDR3: TGTGCCAGTAGTAGTGGACAGGGAAGGTCCAAATACGAGCAGTACTTC. It translates to CASSSGQGRSKYEQYF. The chain recombines TRBV19 with TRBJ2-7; 8 bases are a match to TRBD1. The germline V gene encodes CDR1 LNHDA and CDR2 SQIVND (reference sequence). V was pared by 4 bases and J by 4 bases, with 12 bases of the junction left unmatched. The CDR3 covers 16 residues.

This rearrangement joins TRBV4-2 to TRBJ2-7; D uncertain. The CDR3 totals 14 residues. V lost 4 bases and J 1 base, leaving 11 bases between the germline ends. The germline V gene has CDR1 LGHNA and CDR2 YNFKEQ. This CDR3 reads CASSPEARSYEQYF. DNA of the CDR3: TGTGCCAGCAGCCCTGAGGCCAGGTCCTACGAGCAGTACTTC.

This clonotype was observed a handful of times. The CDR3 region has the DNA TGTGCCAGCAGGCCAAATGCCCTGAGTGATCCAACAAATGAGCAGTTCTTC. Amino acids: CASRPNALSDPTNEQFF. The chain employs TRBV7-3 and TRBJ2-1; D is ambiguous. The germline V gene has CDR1 SGHTA and CDR2 FQGTGA. The V and J ends lost 6 bases and 7 bases respectively, with 25 bases between them. The CDR3 has 17 residues.

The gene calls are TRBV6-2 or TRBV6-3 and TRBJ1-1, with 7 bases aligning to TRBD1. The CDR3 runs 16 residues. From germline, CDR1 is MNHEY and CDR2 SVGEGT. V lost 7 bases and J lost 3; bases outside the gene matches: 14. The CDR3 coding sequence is TGTGCCAGCACCCCACGACAGGGTTATAGGGACACTGAAGCTTTCTTT. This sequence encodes CASTPRQGYRDTEAFF.

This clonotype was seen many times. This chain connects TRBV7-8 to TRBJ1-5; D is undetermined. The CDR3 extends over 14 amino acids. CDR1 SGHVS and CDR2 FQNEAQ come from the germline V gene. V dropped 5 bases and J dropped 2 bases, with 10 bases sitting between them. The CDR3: CASSETGRNQPQHF. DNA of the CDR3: TGTGCCAGCAGCGAAACCGGCCGCAATCAGCCCCAGCATTTT.

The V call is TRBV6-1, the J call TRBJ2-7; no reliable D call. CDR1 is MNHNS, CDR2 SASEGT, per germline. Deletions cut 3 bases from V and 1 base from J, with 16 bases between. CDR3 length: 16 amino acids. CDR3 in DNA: TGTGCCAGCAGTGATAGACCGGATAGGCGTTCCTACGAGCAGTACTTC. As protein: CASSDRPDRRSYEQYF.

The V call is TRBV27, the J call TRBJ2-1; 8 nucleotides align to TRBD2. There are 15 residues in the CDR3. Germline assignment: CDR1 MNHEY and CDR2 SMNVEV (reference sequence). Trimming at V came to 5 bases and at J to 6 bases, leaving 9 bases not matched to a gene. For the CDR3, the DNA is TGTGCCAGCAGTGATGGGACTAGTTGGGCCAATGAGCAGTTCTTC. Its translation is CASSDGTSWANEQFF.

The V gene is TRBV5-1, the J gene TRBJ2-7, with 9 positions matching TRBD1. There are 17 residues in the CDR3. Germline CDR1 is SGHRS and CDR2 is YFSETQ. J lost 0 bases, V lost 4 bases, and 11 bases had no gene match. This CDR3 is CASSQDGTGKHSYEQYF. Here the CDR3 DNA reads TGCGCCAGCAGCCAGGACGGGACAGGGAAGCACTCCTACGAGCAGTACTTC.

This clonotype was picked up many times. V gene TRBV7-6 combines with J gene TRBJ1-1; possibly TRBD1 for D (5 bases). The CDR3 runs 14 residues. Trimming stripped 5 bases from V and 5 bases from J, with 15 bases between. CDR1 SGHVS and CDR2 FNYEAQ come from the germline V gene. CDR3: CASSPVGGRTEAFF. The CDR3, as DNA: TGTGCCAGCAGCCCAGTTGGGGGGAGGACTGAAGCTTTCTTT.

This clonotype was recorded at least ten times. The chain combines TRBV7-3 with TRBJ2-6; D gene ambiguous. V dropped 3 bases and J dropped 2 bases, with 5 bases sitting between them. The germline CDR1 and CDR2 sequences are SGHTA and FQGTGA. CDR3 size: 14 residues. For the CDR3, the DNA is TGTGCCAGCAGCTTTACAGCTGGGGCCAACGTCCTGACTTTC. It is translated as CASSFTAGANVLTF.

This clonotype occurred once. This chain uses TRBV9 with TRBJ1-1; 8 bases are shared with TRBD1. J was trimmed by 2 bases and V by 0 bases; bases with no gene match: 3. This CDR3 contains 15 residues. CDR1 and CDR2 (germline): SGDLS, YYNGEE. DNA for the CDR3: TGTGCCAGCAGCGTAGGACAGGGGATAAACACTGAAGCTTTCTTT. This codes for CASSVGQGINTEAFF.

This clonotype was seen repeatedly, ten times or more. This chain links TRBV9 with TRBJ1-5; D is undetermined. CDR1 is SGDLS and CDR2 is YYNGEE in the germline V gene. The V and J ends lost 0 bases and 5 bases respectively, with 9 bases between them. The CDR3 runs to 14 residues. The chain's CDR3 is CASSVGSGDQPQHF. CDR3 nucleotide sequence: TGTGCCAGCAGCGTAGGGTCTGGTGATCAGCCCCAGCATTTT.